The T cell receptor beta chain under discussion was sequenced for a study of cytomegalovirus exposure and HLA in healthy donors. Overall study findings and caveats: Reportedly, HLA-A and HLA-B alleles of most subjects were accurately predicted from TCR beta. What was likely a sequencing artifact was a cluster of highly shared sequence variants.

Notes on this clone: What it binds is not known.

Primers for the PCR totalled 60 Vbeta and 13 Jbeta. TCRdb's copy holds only in-frame clones and misses some; the assay was immunoSEQ multiplex PCR. The sample has 100,000 or so clones, roughly 75% seen once. Samples came from healthy bone marrow donors. Sequenced sample: PBMCs. This sequence was found in a male donor in good health and CMV-seropositive.

The CDR3 DNA reads TGTGCCAGTAGTACGGGACAGACGAATGAAAAACTGTTTTTT. Translated: CASSTGQTNEKLFF. The chain uses TRBV19 and TRBJ1-4, with 7 bases that match TRBD1. Trimming at V came to 4 bases and at J to 5 bases, leaving 4 bases not matched to a gene. Germline-derived CDR1 and CDR2 are LNHDA and SQIVND (reference sequence). The CDR3 contains 14 residues.